This T cell receptor (beta chain) was recorded in a study of beta chain features in type 1 diabetes. The V gene lost 8 bases and the J gene lost 12 bases, with 23 bases spanning the gap. Germline-derived CDR1 and CDR2 are MNHNS and SASEGT. The CDR3 extends over 13 amino acids. What was sequenced were expressed TCRB transcripts, since all of the isolated RNA had been reverse transcribed. The method was immunoSEQ multiplex PCR; TCRdb's version includes in-frame clones alone and lacks a portion of them. Of roughly 150,000 clones in the sample, roughly 9% are singletons; the top ten hold 0.65% to 0.9%. The study, taken as a whole, reports: All four CD4+ subsets from Type 1 diabetes patients carried moderately but significantly shorter TCRB CDR3s. cDNA-based sequencing might over-represent cells highly expressing TCR.

As for this clone: Its antigen remains unidentified.

This clonotype was sampled from a woman aged 25 to 45 with type 1 diabetes. Input material: central memory CD4+ T cells from blood. The gene calls are TRBV6-1 and TRBJ2-7; D perhaps matches TRBD1 (6 bases). The CDR3 region is CASSAARRTVLYF. The CDR3 nucleotides are TGTGCCAGCTCCGCTGCCCGGCGGACAGTATTGTACTTC.